The present TCR beta chain was sequenced within a study of shared clonotypes between healthy human individuals. Notes on the study in general: Roughly 5% was the fraction of naive CD4 clonotypes found shared across several donors. Despite large depth, sorted-subset datasets appeared incompletely sequenced.

V gave up 8 bases and J gave up 4 bases; unmatched junction bases: 10. The CDR3 totals 15 residues. The germline gives CDR1 KGHSH, CDR2 LQKENI. The authors' processing: Filtering of immunoSEQ junctional sequences could not match full-length read filtering. Profiling relied on immunoSEQ multiplex PCR, and the TCRdb table lists in-frame clones only, not all of them. That table gives V, J and clone size, and the DNA gave D and trimming. The table includes over a million clones, approximately 80% detected once. Comment on this clone: Its target is not known.

This sequence was found in a man between 18 and 35 years old in good health. Some clones in this sample may be carry-over from other donors' samples. The chain carries TRBV18 and TRBJ1-1, with 10 bases lining up with TRBD1. Source material: memory CD4+ T cells from PBMCs. As to subset: CD45RA-negative fraction. CDR3 in amino acids: CASKNVGQGITEAFF. The CDR3, as DNA: TGTGCCAGCAAGAATGTGGGACAGGGGATCACTGAAGCTTTCTTT.